Below, 31 T cell receptor beta chains from the same sample are listed, as sequenced in a study of STAT5B mutations in CD4+ large granular lymphocyte leukemia. The method was immunoSEQ multiplex PCR; TCRdb's version includes in-frame clones alone and lacks a portion of them. Among fewer than 40,000 clones listed, around 66% were seen once. The sequenced sample was CD4+ T cells from blood buffy coats. These receptors originate from a human donor in good health.

V gene TRBV6-1 combines with J gene TRBJ2-3; possibly TRBD1 or TRBD2 for D (6 bases each). The CDR3 totals 16 residues. Trimming removed 4 bases at V and 0 bases at J, with 14 bases between. Germline V gene sequence: CDR1 MNHNS, CDR2 SASEGT. This CDR3 is CASSVSTGTSTDTQYF. CDR3 DNA sequence: TGTGCCAGCAGTGTAAGTACAGGGACTAGCACAGATACGCAGTATTTT.

The rearrangement uses TRBV6-5 and TRBJ1-2; maybe TRBD1 (5 bases). Germline V gene lookup returns CDR1 MNHEY and CDR2 SVGAGI. The CDR3 covers 14 residues. Trimming shortened V by 4 bases and J by 5 bases, and 14 bases separated the two germline ends. For the CDR3, the DNA is TGTGCCAGCAGTTCCCGACAGATAACTTATGGCTACACCTTC. As protein: CASSSRQITYGYTF.

The rearrangement uses TRBV5-1 and TRBJ1-1, with TRBD1 matching 7 bases. Germline assignment: CDR1 SGHRS and CDR2 YFSETQ. V shed 4 bases and J 4 bases; nucleotides not matched to a gene: 10. CDR3 length: 15 residues. DNA of the CDR3: TGCGCCAGCAGCAGATCAGGGGGGGCGGGCACTGAAGCTTTCTTT. Its translation: CASSRSGGAGTEAFF.

The chain recombines TRBV2 with TRBJ2-1; TRBD2 aligns across 9 bases. The V gene's germline CDR1 is SNHLY and CDR2 FYNNEI. V dropped 2 bases and J dropped 1; count of bases not matched to a gene: 3. The CDR3 runs to 16 residues. CDR3 DNA: TGTGCCAGCAGTGAAAGGCGGGGGGGTTCCTACAATGAGCAGTTCTTC. Its translation is CASSERRGGSYNEQFF.

This clone was observed a handful of times. The rearrangement links TRBV18 to TRBJ1-5; the D is unclear. Trimming removed 1 base at V and 5 bases at J, with 9 bases between. The CDR3 covers 14 residues. The germline V gene has CDR1 KGHSH and CDR2 LQKENI. The CDR3: CASSPLHGDQPQHF. Here the CDR3 DNA reads TGTGCCAGCTCACCACTTCACGGGGATCAGCCCCAGCATTTT.

This clone was seen only a few times. This rearrangement joins TRBV28 to TRBJ2-1; D ambiguous. Germline V lookup: CDR1 MDHEN, CDR2 SYDVKM. There are 11 residues in the CDR3. V gave up 4 bases and J gave up 12 bases, with 10 bases separating them. For the CDR3, the DNA is TGTGCCAGCAGTTCAACACGACCGCAGTTCTTC. Translating it yields CASSSTRPQFF.

This chain connects TRBV6-5 to TRBJ2-7; D perhaps matches TRBD2 (7 bases). The CDR3 length is 12 residues. Trimming took off 5 bases at V and 9 bases at J, with 14 bases between the two ends. CDR1 and CDR2 from the germline V gene are MNHEY and SVGAGI. The CDR3 sequence is CASSPARGAQYF. Here the CDR3 DNA reads TGTGCCAGCAGTCCTGCCCGGGGGGCGCAGTACTTC.

The chain joins TRBV7-2 to TRBJ2-5; no reliable D call. V lost 7 bases and J 1 base, leaving 13 bases between the germline ends. The CDR3 is 14 amino acids. CDR1 and CDR2 (germline): SGHTA, FQGNSA. CDR3 loop: CASKRRQSQETQYF. CDR3 sequence (DNA): TGTGCCAGCAAAAGGCGGCAGTCCCAAGAGACCCAGTACTTC.

The chain has TRBV10-3 and TRBJ2-1; 10 nucleotides match TRBD1. The V segment lost 6 bases and the J segment 8 bases; nucleotides outside the gene matches: 1. Germline values: CDR1 ENHRY, CDR2 SYGVKD. The length of the CDR3 is 12 residues. CDR3 residues: CAIRGTGDEQFF. CDR3 DNA sequence: TGTGCCATCAGGGGGACAGGGGATGAGCAGTTCTTC.

J is TRBJ2-1 and V is TRBV7-3, with 13 nucleotides matching TRBD2. V was pared by 4 bases and J by 0 bases, with 12 bases of the junction left unmatched. There are 20 residues in the CDR3. Germline V gene lookup returns CDR1 SGHTA and CDR2 FQGTGA. DNA for the CDR3: TGTGCCAGCAGCTCCGACAGGACTAGCGGGGGACCCCGCTCCTACAATGAGCAGTTCTTC. This codes for CASSSDRTSGGPRSYNEQFF.

This sequence joins TRBV29-1 and TRBJ2-3, with D perhaps matching TRBD2 (7 bases). Germline V gene lookup returns CDR1 SQVTM and CDR2 ANQGSEA. Trimming stripped 5 bases from V and 4 bases from J, with 16 bases between. This CDR3 has 14 amino acids. The CDR3 here is CSVSSGGAADTQYF. In DNA, the CDR3 is TGCAGCGTTAGCTCGGGGGGCGCGGCAGATACGCAGTATTTT.

This rearrangement joins TRBV28 to TRBJ2-1, with TRBD1 matching 8 bases. The length of the CDR3 is 19 residues. The germline gives CDR1 MDHEN, CDR2 SYDVKM. Unmatched junction bases numbered 24, after V lost 8 bases and J lost 6 bases. The DNA of the CDR3 is TGTGCCAGCCCTCCCCGGACAGGGTATCAGGACTCGGGATCCAATGAGCAGTTCTTC. As protein: CASPPRTGYQDSGSNEQFF.

This clone was picked up one time. This chain connects TRBV7-2 to TRBJ2-3; 8 nucleotides agree with TRBD2. J gave up 6 bases and V 5 bases, and 10 bases lay outside the gene matches. This CDR3 region has 15 residues. Per germline, CDR1 SGHTA and CDR2 FQGNSA. The CDR3 sequence: CASSHGLAFGDTQYF. The CDR3 DNA sequence: TGTGCCAGCAGCCACGGACTAGCTTTCGGGGATACGCAGTATTTT.

The V and J genes are TRBV7-6 and TRBJ1-5, with a possible D match to TRBD1 (5 bases). The CDR3 covers 17 residues. CDR1 and CDR2 (germline): SGHVS, FNYEAQ. The V end lost 4 bases, the J end lost 0 bases, and 16 bases lay between the germline ends. The CDR3 nucleotides are TGTGCCAGCAGCTCACAGGCCAGGGTTGGTAGCAATCAGCCCCAGCATTTT. This encodes CASSSQARVGSNQPQHF.

This chain joins TRBV11-2 and TRBJ1-1, with D possibly TRBD1 on 5 matching bases. The V end lost 1 base, the J end lost 8 bases, and 14 bases lay between the germline ends. Looked up from germline, CDR1 is SGHAT and CDR2 is FQNNGV. The CDR3 totals 14 residues. DNA for the CDR3: TGTGCCAGCAGCTTAGGCGAGTGGTGGGACGAAGCTTTCTTT. Translation gives CASSLGEWWDEAFF. Supplemented by reference TRBV11-2 and TRBJ1-1, the full variable domain reads EAGVAQSPRYKIIEKRQSVAFWCNPISGHATLYWYQQILGQGPKLLIQFQNNGVVDDSQLPKDRFSAERLKGVDSTLKIQPAKLEDSAVYLCASSLGEWWDEAFFGQGTRLTVV.

Only one count was recorded for this clone. CDR3 DNA: TGTGCCAGCAGCTTAGAATCGCAGGGGAATAATGAGCAGTTCTTC. Translating gives CASSLESQGNNEQFF. J is TRBJ2-1 and V is TRBV11-3, with a weak D call TRBD1 (6 bases). There are 15 residues in the CDR3. Trimming cost V 0 bases and J 7 bases, with 13 bases left between them. CDR1 and CDR2 from the germline V gene are SGHNT and YENEEA. Full variable domain (remainder filled in from reference TRBV11-3 and TRBJ2-1): EAGVVQSPRYKIIEKKQPVAFWCNPISGHNTLYWYLQNLGQGPELLIRYENEEAVDDSQLPKDRFSAERLKGVDSTLKIQPAELGDSAVYLCASSLESQGNNEQFFGPGTRLTVL.

The chain has TRBV9 and TRBJ2-7; D uncertain. Germline values: CDR1 SGDLS, CDR2 YYNGEE. The CDR3 covers 14 residues. V was cut by 1 base and J by 2 bases, with 10 bases left in between. This CDR3 reads CASSVRAEPYEQYF. DNA for the CDR3: TGTGCCAGCAGCGTAAGAGCAGAACCCTACGAGCAGTACTTC. The variable domain in full, completed from reference TRBV9 and TRBJ2-7, reads DSGVTQTPKHLITATGQRVTLRCSPRSGDLSVYWYQQSLDQGLQFLIQYYNGEERAKGNILERFSAQQFPDLHSELNLSSLELGDSALYFCASSVRAEPYEQYFGPGTRLTVT.

The J gene is TRBJ1-1, the V gene TRBV7-2, with D possibly TRBD1 on 6 matching bases. With 6 bases removed from V and 1 base from J, the gap between germline ends came to 9 bases. The CDR3 extends over 13 amino acids. Germline CDR1 reads SGHTA; CDR2 reads FQGNSA. The CDR3 is CASSLDRNTEAFF. The CDR3 coding sequence is TGTGCCAGCAGTCTGGACAGGAACACTGAAGCTTTCTTT.

The chain joins TRBV7-9 to TRBJ2-5, with 11 positions matching TRBD2. The J segment lost 5 bases and the V segment lost 5 bases, leaving 7 bases of the junction unmatched. The length of the CDR3 is 15 residues. Looked up from germline, CDR1 is SEHNR and CDR2 is FQNEAQ (reference sequence). The CDR3 spells CASSSSGGAEETQYF. The CDR3 DNA sequence: TGTGCCAGCAGCAGTAGCGGGGGGGCGGAGGAGACCCAGTACTTC. The variable domain in full, completed from reference TRBV7-9 and TRBJ2-5, reads DTGVSQNPRHKITKRGQNVTFRCDPISEHNRLYWYRQTLGQGPEFLTYFQNEAQLEKSRLLSDRFSAERPKGSFSTLEIQRTEQGDSAMYLCASSSSGGAEETQYFGPGTRLLVL.

The chain carries TRBV28 and TRBJ2-7; TRBD1 or TRBD2 may be the D gene (5 bases each). The CDR3 sequence is 16 residues long. Germline V gives CDR1 MDHEN, CDR2 SYDVKM. V was cut by 3 bases and J by 4 bases, with 19 bases left in between. In nucleotides, the CDR3 is TGTGCCAGCAGTTTCCAATATGGGACCGCCGGGTACGAGCAGTACTTC. Its protein is CASSFQYGTAGYEQYF.

The chain recombines TRBV19 with TRBJ2-5, with D hard to call. CDR3 length equals 15 residues. Germline CDR1 LNHDA, CDR2 SQIVND (reference sequence). Trimming left V 3 bases short and J 2 bases short, with 13 bases between. CDR3 region: CASSIVGFGQETQYF. The CDR3 coding sequence is TGTGCCAGTAGTATCGTGGGATTTGGGCAAGAGACCCAGTACTTC.

V gene TRBV28 combines with J gene TRBJ2-7; TRBD1 might be the D (8 bases). Per germline, CDR1 MDHEN and CDR2 SYDVKM. V was clipped by 6 bases and J by 3 bases, with 18 bases between them. CDR3 length equals 15 residues. CDR3 amino acids: CASSIIQGGGYEQYF. The CDR3 DNA reads as TGTGCCAGCAGCATAATACAGGGGGGGGGCTACGAGCAGTACTTC.

The chain is built from TRBV28 and TRBJ1-4; no reliable D call. The germline gives CDR1 MDHEN, CDR2 SYDVKM. Trimming stripped 6 bases from V and 4 bases from J, with 3 bases between. This CDR3 is 11 amino acids long. CDR3 residues: CASRGNEKLFF. The CDR3 DNA reads as TGTGCCAGCAGGGGTAATGAAAAACTGTTTTTT.

V and J are TRBV19 and TRBJ1-1; D ambiguous. V was pared by 5 bases and J by 1 base, with 11 bases between. Germline CDR1 and CDR2: LNHDA and SQIVND (reference sequence). This CDR3 region has 14 residues. Here the CDR3 DNA reads TGTGCCAGTAGTCTGGGAGAAAGGAACACTGAAGCTTTCTTT. This sequence encodes CASSLGERNTEAFF.

In its sample, this clone was seen a few times. V is TRBV5-1 and J is TRBJ1-3; 7 nucleotides align to TRBD1. V trimming: 4 bases; J trimming: 6 bases; junction bases outside the gene matches: 7. The CDR3 runs 14 residues. CDR1 is SGHRS, CDR2 YFSETQ, per germline. CDR3 nucleotide sequence: TGCGCCAGCAGCCGGGACAGCGTCGCAAACACCATATATTTT. Translating it yields CASSRDSVANTIYF.

The chain links TRBV27 to TRBJ2-5, with 7 bases matching TRBD1. V lost 0 bases and J lost 5; bases outside the gene matches: 3. CDR3 length equals 14 residues. The germline V gene encodes CDR1 MNHEY and CDR2 SMNVEV (reference sequence). The CDR3 DNA follows: TGTGCCAGCAGTTTATCGGTCAGGGGGGAGACCCAGTACTTC. It is translated as CASSLSVRGETQYF.

The rearrangement uses TRBV7-9 and TRBJ1-1, with 12 bases aligning to TRBD1. J gave up 4 bases and V 5 bases, and 2 bases lay outside the gene matches. The CDR3 loop spans 14 amino acids. CDR1 and CDR2 (germline): SEHNR, FQNEAQ (reference sequence). CDR3 amino acids: CASSKGQGATEAFF. In nucleotides, the CDR3 is TGTGCCAGCAGCAAGGGACAGGGGGCCACTGAAGCTTTCTTT. Complete variable domain (other parts from reference TRBV7-9 and TRBJ1-1): DTGVSQNPRHKITKRGQNVTFRCDPISEHNRLYWYRQTLGQGPEFLTYFQNEAQLEKSRLLSDRFSAERPKGSFSTLEIQRTEQGDSAMYLCASSKGQGATEAFFGQGTRLTVV.

The chain uses TRBV30 and TRBJ2-3, with TRBD1 identical over 11 bases. Germline CDR1 GTSNPN, CDR2 SVGIG (reference sequence). The CDR3 consists of 13 residues. After removal of 8 bases from V and 8 bases from J, the junction contained 9 bases not matched to a gene. Here the CDR3 reads CARAGQGAGTQYF. Here the CDR3 DNA reads TGTGCCCGCGCTGGACAGGGGGCTGGTACGCAGTATTTT. Looking up the rest from reference TRBV30 and TRBJ2-3 gives the full variable domain: SQTIHQWPATLVQPVGSPLSLECTVEGTSNPNLYWYRQAAGRGLQLLFYSVGIGQISSEVPQNLSASRPQDRQFILSSKKLLLSDSGFYLCARAGQGAGTQYFGPGTRLTVL.

This sequence joins TRBV7-6 and TRBJ1-4; tentatively, D is TRBD1 (6 bases). The CDR3 is 16 residues long. The germline CDR1 and CDR2 sequences are SGHVS and FNYEAQ. V was shortened by 0 bases and J by 6 bases, with 14 bases between the two germline ends. The CDR3 DNA is TGTGCCAGCAGCTTAGCGTCTCCCGGACAGCATGAAAAACTGTTTTTT. Translating it yields CASSLASPGQHEKLFF.

This chain connects TRBV6-1 to TRBJ2-7; TRBD1 matches at 9 bases. The junction had 5 bases not matched to a gene; V was cut back by 9 bases and J by 2 bases. Germline V gives CDR1 MNHNS, CDR2 SASEGT. CDR3 length equals 13 residues. CDR3 amino acids: CASTGTGPYEQYF. DNA for the CDR3: TGTGCCAGTACCGGGACAGGGCCCTACGAGCAGTACTTC.

CDR3 region: CASSSQHRDTQYF. CDR3 bases: TGTGCCAGCAGTTCCCAACATAGGGATACGCAGTATTTT. J is TRBJ2-3 and V is TRBV27; no reliable D call. Germline-derived CDR1 and CDR2 are MNHEY and SMNVEV (reference sequence). The V end was cut by 4 bases, the J end by 6 bases, with 11 bases between. The CDR3 sequence is 13 residues long.